Sequencing of this T cell receptor (beta chain) was carried out in a study of cytomegalovirus exposure and HLA in healthy donors. Primers for the PCR totalled 60 Vbeta and 13 Jbeta. Only in-frame clones appear in the TCRdb table, and some are missing; sequencing was by immunoSEQ multiplex PCR. The table records about 160,000 clones, around 79% of them present only once. Study-wide results and caveats: Association of a missense DCLRE1C variant with TCR beta V- and J-gene trimming was reported in a later analysis.

Everyone who donated was a healthy bone marrow donor. Concerning this clone: Its antigen is not identified.

Sequencing was done on a sample of PBMCs. This sequence originates from a female donor in good health and CMV-seronegative.

The CDR3 DNA reads as TGTGCCAGCAGCCCCCTCAGCGCTTTTGAGACCCAGTACTTC. Its protein is CASSPLSAFETQYF. This chain links TRBV13 with TRBJ2-5; D remains ambiguous. The V and J ends lost 5 bases and 5 bases respectively, with 15 bases between them. The CDR3 extends over 14 amino acids. Germline V gene lookup returns CDR1 PRHDT and CDR2 FYEKMQ (reference sequence).